Sequencing of this T cell receptor (beta chain) was carried out in a study of cytomegalovirus exposure and HLA in healthy donors. Study-level information: In a later analysis, the 120 or so validation repertoires were reported to have used the same platform as the roughly 670 first-cohort repertoires.

The repertoire was sequenced with immunoSEQ multiplex PCR; TCRdb's copy has only in-frame clones and lacks some. The profile shows 100,000 to 150,000 clones, about 96% of them singletons. About this clone itself: The antigen is not known.

General study findings and limits: Cytomegalovirus association was listed for around 170 TCR beta chains. Per published reports, the classifier diagnosed cytomegalovirus status with high specificity and sensitivity.

From the roughly 120-subject validation cohort, which was separate from the roughly 620-subject first cohort, the donors were drawn. The V and J ends lost 4 bases and 7 bases, in that order; junction bases with no gene match: 2. The CDR3 consists of 13 residues. CDR1 is MNHEY, CDR2 SVGAGI, per germline. What was sequenced was PBMCs. This clonotype originated in a man aged 18 to 29 in good health and CMV-seronegative. The chain recombines TRBV6-5 with TRBJ2-1; 9 bases fit TRBD2. CDR3 in amino acids: CASSFSGRNEQFF. The CDR3 nucleotides are TGTGCCAGCAGTTTTAGCGGGAGAAATGAGCAGTTCTTC.